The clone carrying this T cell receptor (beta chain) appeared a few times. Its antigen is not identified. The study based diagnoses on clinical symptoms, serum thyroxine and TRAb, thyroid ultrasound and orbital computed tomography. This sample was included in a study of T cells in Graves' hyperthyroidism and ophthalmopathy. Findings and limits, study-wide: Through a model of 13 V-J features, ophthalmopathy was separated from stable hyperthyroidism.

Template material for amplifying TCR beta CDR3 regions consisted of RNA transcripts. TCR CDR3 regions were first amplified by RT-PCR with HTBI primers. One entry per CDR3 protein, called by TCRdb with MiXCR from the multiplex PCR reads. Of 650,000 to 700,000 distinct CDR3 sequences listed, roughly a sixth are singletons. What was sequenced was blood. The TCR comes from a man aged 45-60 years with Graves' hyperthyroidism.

CDR3 loop: CSARDRRYTATQYF. DNA for the CDR3: TGCAGTGCTAGAGATCGGCGGTACACGGCTACGCAGTATTTT. This rearrangement joins TRBV20-1 to TRBJ2-3; D is uncertain. The CDR3 is made up of 14 amino acids. Germline V gene data show CDR1 as DFQATT and CDR2 as SNEGSKA (reference sequence). V was clipped by 0 bases and J by 8 bases, with 15 bases between them.